This T cell receptor beta chain appears in the sequencing data of a study of PD-L1 blockade in urothelial cancer. Libraries were prepared by immunoSEQ multiplex PCR; TCRdb keeps only in-frame clonotypes and omits some of them. The sample has around 80,000 clones, around 87% seen once. The V end lost 8 bases, the J end lost 0 bases, and 8 bases lay between the germline ends. Germline V lookup: CDR1 MRHNA, CDR2 SNTAGT. This CDR3 has 12 residues. The TCR comes from a woman in her 70s with urothelial cancer. The chain is built from TRBV6-4 and TRBJ2-7; D ambiguous. Material: PBMCs, obtained around atezolizumab (anti-PD-L1) treatment. CDR3 in amino acids: CASSPGSYEQYF. For the CDR3, the DNA is TGTGCCAGCTCCCCCGGCTCCTACGAGCAGTACTTC.